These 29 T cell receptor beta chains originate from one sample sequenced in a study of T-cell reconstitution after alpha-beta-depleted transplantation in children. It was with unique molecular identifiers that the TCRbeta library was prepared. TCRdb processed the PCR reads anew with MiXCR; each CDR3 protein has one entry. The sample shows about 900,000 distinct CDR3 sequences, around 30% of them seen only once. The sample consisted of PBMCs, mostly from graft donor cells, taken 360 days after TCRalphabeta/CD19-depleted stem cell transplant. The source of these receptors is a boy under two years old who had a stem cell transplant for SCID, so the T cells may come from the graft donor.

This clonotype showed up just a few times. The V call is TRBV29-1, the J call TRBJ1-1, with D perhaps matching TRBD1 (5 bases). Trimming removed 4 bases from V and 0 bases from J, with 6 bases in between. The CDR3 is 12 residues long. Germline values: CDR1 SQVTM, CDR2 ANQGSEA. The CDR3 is CSVGRVNTEAFF. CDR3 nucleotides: TGCAGCGTTGGCAGGGTGAACACTGAAGCTTTCTTT.

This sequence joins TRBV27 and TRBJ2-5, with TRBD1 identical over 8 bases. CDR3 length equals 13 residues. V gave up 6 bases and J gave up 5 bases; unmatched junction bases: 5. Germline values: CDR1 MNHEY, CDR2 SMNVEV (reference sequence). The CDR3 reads CASSRTGFETQYF. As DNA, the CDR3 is TGTGCCAGCAGCAGGACAGGGTTCGAGACCCAGTACTTC.

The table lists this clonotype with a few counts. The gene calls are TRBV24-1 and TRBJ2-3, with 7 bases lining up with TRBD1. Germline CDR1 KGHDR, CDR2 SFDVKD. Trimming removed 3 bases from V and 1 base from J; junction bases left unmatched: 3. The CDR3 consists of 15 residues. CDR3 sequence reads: CATSDQGTGTDTQYF. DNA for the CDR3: TGTGCCACCAGTGATCAGGGGACAGGCACAGATACGCAGTATTTT.

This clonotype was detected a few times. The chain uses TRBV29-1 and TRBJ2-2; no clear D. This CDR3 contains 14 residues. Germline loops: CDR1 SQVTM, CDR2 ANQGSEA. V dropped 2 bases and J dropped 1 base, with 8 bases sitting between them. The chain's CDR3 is CSVEPRMNTGELFF. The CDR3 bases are TGCAGCGTTGAACCGCGGATGAACACCGGGGAGCTGTTTTTT.

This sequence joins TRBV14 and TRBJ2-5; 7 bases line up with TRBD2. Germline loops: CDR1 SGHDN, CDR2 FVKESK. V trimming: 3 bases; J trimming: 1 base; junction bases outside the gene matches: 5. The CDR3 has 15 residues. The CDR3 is CASSHLGRGQETQYF. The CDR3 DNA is TGTGCCAGCAGCCATCTTGGGAGGGGCCAAGAGACCCAGTACTTC.

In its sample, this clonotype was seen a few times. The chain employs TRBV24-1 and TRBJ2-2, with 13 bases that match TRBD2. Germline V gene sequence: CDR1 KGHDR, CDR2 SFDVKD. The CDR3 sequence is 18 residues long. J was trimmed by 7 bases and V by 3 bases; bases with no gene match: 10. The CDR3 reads CATSDLPGTSGAHGELFF. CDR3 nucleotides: TGTGCCACCAGTGATCTCCCCGGGACTAGCGGGGCCCACGGGGAGCTGTTTTTT.

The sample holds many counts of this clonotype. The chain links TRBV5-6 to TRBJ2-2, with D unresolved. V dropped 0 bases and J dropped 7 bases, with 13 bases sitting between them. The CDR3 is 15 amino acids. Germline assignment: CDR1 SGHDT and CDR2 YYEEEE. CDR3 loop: CASSLGASNSGELFF. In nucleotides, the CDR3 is TGTGCCAGCAGCTTGGGGGCGAGCAATAGCGGGGAGCTGTTTTTT. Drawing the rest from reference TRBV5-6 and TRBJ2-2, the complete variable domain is DAGVTQSPTHLIKTRGQQVTLRCSPKSGHDTVSWYQQALGQGPQFIFQYYEEEERQRGNFPDRFSGHQFPNYSSELNVNALLLGDSALYLCASSLGASNSGELFFGEGSRLTVL.

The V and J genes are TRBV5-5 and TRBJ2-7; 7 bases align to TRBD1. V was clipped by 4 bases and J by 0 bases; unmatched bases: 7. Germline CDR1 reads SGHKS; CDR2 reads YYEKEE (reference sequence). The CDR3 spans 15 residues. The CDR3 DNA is TGTGCCAGCAGCACGGGACAGAGATACTCCTACGAGCAGTACTTC. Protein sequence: CASSTGQRYSYEQYF.

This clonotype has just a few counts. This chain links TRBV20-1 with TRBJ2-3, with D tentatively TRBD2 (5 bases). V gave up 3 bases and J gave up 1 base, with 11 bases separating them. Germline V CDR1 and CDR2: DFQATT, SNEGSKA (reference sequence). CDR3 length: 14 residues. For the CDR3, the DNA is TGCAGTGCTAGGGATCTGCGGGGCACAGATACGCAGTATTTT. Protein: CSARDLRGTDTQYF.

The CDR3 coding sequence is TGTGCCAGCAGTCTAGGCTCCCTAGCGGGGGGCGAGCAGTACTTC. Its translation: CASSLGSLAGGEQYF. This rearrangement joins TRBV28 to TRBJ2-7, with 11 nucleotides matching TRBD2. Losses at the gene ends were 5 bases for V and 6 bases for J; bases not matched to a gene: 9. The CDR3 loop spans 15 amino acids. Germline values: CDR1 MDHEN, CDR2 SYDVKM.

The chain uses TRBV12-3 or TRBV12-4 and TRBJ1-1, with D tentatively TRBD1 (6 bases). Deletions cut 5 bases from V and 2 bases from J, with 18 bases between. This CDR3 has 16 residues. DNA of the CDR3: TGTGCCAGCAGTCCTCACAACAGGGCACCCAACACTGAAGCTTTCTTT. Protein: CASSPHNRAPNTEAFF.

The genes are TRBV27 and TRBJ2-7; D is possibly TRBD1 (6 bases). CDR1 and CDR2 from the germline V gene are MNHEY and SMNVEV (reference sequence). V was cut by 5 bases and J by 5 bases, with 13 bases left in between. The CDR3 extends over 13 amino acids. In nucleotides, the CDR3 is TGTGCCAGCAGTCTTAACAGGGTCCACGAGCAGTACTTC. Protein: CASSLNRVHEQYF.

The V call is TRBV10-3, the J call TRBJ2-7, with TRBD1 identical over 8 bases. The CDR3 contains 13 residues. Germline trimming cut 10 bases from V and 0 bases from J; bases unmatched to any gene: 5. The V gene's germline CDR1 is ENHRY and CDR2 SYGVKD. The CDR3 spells CATGTGSSYEQYF. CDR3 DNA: TGTGCCACCGGGACAGGATCCTCCTACGAGCAGTACTTC.

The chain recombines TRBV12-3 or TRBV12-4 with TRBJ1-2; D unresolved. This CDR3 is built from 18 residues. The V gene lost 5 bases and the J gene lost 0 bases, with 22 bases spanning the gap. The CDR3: CASSPFGVRRVANYGYTF. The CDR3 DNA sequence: TGTGCCAGCAGTCCATTCGGGGTCCGGCGGGTAGCTAACTATGGCTACACCTTC.

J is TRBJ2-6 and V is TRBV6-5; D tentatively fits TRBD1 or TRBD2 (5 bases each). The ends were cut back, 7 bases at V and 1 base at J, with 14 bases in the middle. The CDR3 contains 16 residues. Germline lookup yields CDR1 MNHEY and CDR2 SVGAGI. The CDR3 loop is CASTYFEGSGANVLTF. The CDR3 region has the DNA TGTGCCAGCACCTACTTTGAGGGGTCTGGGGCCAACGTCCTGACTTTC.

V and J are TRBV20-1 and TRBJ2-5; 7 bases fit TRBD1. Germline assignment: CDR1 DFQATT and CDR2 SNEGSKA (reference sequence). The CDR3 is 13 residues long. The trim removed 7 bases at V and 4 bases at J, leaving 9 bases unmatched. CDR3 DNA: TGCAGTGTCTTTCACCGACAGGGAGAGACCCAGTACTTC. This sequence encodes CSVFHRQGETQYF.

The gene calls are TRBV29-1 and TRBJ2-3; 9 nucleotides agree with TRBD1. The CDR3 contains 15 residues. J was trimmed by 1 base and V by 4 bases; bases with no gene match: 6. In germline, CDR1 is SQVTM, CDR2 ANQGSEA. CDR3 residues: CSVGRRTGGTDTQYF. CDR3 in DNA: TGCAGCGTTGGAAGGAGGACAGGGGGCACAGATACGCAGTATTTT.

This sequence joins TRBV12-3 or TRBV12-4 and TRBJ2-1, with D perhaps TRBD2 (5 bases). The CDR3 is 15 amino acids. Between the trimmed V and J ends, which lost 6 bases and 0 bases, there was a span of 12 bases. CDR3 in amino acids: CASSKSGFSYNEQFF. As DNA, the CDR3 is TGTGCCAGCAGCAAAAGCGGTTTCTCCTACAATGAGCAGTTCTTC.

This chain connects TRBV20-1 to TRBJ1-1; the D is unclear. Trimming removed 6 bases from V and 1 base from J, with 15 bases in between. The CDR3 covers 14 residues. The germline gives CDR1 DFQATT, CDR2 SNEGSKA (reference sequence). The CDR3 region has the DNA TGCAGTGCCTCTCGCAGTGGTAAGAACACTGAAGCTTTCTTT. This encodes CSASRSGKNTEAFF.

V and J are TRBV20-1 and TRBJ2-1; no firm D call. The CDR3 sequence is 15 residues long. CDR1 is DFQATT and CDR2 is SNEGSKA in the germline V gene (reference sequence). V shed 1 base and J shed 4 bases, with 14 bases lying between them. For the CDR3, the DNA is TGCAGTGCTAGAGGGGGTGAAGCGCCGTACAATGAGCAGTTCTTC. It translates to CSARGGEAPYNEQFF.

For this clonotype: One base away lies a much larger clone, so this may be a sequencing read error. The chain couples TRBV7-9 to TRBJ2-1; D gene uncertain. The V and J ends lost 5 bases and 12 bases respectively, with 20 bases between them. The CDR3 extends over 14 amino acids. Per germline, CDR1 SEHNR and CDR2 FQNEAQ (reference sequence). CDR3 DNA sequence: TGTGCCAGCAGCCCCCGGGCCTTTAATCATGGGCAGTTCTTC. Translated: CASSPRAFNHGQFF.

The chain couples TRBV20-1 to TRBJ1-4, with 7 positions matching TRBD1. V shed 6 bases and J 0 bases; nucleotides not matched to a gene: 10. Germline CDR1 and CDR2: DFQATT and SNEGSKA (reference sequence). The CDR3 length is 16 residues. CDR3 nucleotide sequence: TGCAGTGCGCCCCTCAGGACAGGAGCAACTAATGAAAAACTGTTTTTT. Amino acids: CSAPLRTGATNEKLFF.

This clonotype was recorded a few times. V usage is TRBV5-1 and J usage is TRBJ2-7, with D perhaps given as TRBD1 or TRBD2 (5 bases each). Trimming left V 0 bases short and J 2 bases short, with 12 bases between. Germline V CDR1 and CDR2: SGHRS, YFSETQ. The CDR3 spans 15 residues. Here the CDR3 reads CASSLAQGDTYEQYF. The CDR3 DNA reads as TGCGCCAGCAGCTTGGCCCAGGGAGACACCTACGAGCAGTACTTC.

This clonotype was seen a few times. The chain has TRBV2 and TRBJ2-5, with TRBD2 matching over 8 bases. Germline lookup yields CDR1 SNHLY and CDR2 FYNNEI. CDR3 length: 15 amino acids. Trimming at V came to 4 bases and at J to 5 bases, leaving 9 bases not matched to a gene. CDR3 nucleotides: TGTGCCAGCAGTGCCCTCGGGGGGGCTGTGGAGACCCAGTACTTC. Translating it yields CASSALGGAVETQYF.

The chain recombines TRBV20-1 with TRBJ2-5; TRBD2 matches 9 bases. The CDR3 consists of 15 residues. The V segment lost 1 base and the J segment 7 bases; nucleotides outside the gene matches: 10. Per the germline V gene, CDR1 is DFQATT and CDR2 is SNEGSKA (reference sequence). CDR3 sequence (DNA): TGCAGTGCTAGAGTTAGCGGGGGCCCCAGAGGGACCCAGTACTTC. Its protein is CSARVSGGPRGTQYF.

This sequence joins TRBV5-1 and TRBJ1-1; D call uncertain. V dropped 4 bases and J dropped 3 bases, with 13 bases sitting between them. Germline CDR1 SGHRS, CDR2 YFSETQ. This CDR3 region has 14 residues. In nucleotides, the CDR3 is TGCGCCAGCAGCACCCGTCCTTGGGACACTGAAGCTTTCTTT. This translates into CASSTRPWDTEAFF.

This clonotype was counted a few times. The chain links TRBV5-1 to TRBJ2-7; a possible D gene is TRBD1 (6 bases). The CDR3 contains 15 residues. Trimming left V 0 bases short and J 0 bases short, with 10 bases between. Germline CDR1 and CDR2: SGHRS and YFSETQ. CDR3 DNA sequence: TGCGCCAGCAGCTTGGGGACAGAGGCCTCCTACGAGCAGTACTTC. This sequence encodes CASSLGTEASYEQYF.

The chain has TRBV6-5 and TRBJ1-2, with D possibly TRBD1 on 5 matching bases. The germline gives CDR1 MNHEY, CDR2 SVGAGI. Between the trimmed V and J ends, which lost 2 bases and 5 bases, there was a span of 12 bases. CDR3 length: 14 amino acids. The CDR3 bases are TGTGCCAGCAGTTACAACGGGGACCGGTATGGCTACACCTTC. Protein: CASSYNGDRYGYTF.

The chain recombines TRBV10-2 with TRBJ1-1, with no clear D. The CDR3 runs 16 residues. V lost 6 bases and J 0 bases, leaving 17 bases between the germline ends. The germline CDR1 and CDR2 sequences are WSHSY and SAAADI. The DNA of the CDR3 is TGCGCCAGCAGAACGGGTTTAGGGTTTATGAACACTGAAGCTTTCTTT. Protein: CASRTGLGFMNTEAFF.